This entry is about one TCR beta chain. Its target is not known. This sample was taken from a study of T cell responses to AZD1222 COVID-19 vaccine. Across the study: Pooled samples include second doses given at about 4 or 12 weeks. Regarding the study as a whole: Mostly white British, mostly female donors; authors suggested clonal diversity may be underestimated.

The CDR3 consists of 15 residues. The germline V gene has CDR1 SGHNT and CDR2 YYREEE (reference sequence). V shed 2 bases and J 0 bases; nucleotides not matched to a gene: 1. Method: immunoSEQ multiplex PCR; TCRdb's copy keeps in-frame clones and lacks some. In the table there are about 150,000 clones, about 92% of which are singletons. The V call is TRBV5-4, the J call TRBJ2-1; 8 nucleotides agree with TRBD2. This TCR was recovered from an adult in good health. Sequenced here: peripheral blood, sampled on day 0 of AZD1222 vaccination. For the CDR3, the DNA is TGTGCCAGCAGCTTCCTAGCGGGCTCCTACAATGAGCAGTTCTTC. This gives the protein CASSFLAGSYNEQFF. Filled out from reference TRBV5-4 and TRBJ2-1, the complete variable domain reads ETGVTQSPTHLIKTRGQQVTLRCSSQSGHNTVSWYQQALGQGPQFIFQYYREEENGRGNFPPRFSGLQFPNYSSELNVNALELDDSALYLCASSFLAGSYNEQFFGPGTRLTVL.